The source of this T cell receptor beta chain is a study of T cell changes during pregnancy in multiple sclerosis. The protocol was immunoSEQ multiplex PCR, while the TCRdb copy is restricted to in-frame clones and leaves out a portion. The sample lists tens of thousands of clones, approximately 92% occurring once. The CDR3 has 16 amino acids. Per the germline V gene, CDR1 is SGHDT and CDR2 is YYEEEE. The V end was cut by 5 bases, the J end by 1 base, with 13 bases between. Sequences were derived from CD4+ T cells from peripheral blood mononuclear cells, sampled in the third trimester of pregnancy. This receptor was obtained from a female donor with multiple sclerosis, enrolled in a pregnancy study. The chain links TRBV5-6 to TRBJ1-6; TRBD1 is a possible D gene (6 bases). The CDR3 loop is CASRRGRGSYNSPLHF. In DNA form, the CDR3 reads TGTGCCAGCAGGCGGGGGCGCGGGTCCTATAATTCACCCCTCCACTTT.